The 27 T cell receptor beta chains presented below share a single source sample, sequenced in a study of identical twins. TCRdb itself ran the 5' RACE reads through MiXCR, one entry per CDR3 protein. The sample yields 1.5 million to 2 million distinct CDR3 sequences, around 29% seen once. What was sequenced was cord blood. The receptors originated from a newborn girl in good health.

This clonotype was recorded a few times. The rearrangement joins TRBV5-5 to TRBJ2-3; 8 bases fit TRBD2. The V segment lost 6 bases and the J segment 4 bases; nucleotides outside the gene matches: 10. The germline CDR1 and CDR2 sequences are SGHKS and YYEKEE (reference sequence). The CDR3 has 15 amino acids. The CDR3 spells CASIWGLGLSDTQYF. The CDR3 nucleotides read TGTGCCAGCATTTGGGGACTAGGTTTATCAGATACGCAGTATTTT.

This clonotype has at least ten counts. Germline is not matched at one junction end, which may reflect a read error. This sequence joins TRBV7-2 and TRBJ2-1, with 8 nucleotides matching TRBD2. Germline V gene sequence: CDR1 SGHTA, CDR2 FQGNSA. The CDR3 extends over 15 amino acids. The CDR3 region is CASSLQRGSYNEQFF. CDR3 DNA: TGCGCCAGCAGCTTGCAGCGGGGGTCCTACAATGAGCAGTTCTTC.

CDR3 sequence (DNA): TGTGCCAGCAGCATAAGGGGACTAGCGGGGGGCTCCTACGAGCAGTACTTC. Its translation is CASSIRGLAGGSYEQYF. The chain uses TRBV7-2 and TRBJ2-7, with TRBD2 matching 15 bases. The junction had 5 bases not matched to a gene; V was cut back by 5 bases and J by 0 bases. Germline values: CDR1 SGHTA, CDR2 FQGNSA. This CDR3 comprises 17 residues.

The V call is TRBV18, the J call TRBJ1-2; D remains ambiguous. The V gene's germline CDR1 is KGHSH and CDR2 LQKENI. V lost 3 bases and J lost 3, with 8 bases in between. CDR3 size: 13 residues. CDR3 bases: TGTGCCAGCTCACCTTTGGAGGACTATGGCTACACCTTC. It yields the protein CASSPLEDYGYTF.

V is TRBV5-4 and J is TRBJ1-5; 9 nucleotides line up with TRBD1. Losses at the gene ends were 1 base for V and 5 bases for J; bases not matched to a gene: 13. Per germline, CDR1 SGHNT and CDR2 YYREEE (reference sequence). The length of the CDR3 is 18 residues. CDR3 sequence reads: CASSLLDRGIGDHQPQHF. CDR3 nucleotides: TGTGCCAGCAGCTTGTTGGACAGGGGTATCGGTGACCATCAGCCCCAGCATTTT.

The chain's CDR3 is CSAKGRTSNQPQHF. The CDR3 coding sequence is TGCAGTGCAAAGGGACGGACTAGCAATCAGCCCCAGCATTTT. The chain is built from TRBV20-1 and TRBJ1-5; D might be TRBD1 (5 bases). CDR3 length: 14 amino acids. Germline CDR1 and CDR2: DFQATT and SNEGSKA (reference sequence). With 6 bases removed from V and 0 bases from J, the gap between germline ends came to 12 bases.

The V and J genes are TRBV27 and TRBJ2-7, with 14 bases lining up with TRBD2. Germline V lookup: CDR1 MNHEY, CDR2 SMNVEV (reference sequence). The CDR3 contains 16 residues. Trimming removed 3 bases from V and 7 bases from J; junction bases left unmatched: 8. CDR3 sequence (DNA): TGTGCCAGCAGTTTTAGAGGGACTAGCGGGAGAGTGGAGCAGTACTTC. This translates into CASSFRGTSGRVEQYF.

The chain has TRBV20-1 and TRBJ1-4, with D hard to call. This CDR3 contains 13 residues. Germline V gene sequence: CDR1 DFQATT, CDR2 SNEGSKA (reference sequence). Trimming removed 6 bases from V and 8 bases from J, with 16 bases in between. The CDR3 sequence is CSALGPVREKLFF. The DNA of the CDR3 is TGCAGTGCCTTGGGCCCGGTGAGGGAAAAACTGTTTTTT.

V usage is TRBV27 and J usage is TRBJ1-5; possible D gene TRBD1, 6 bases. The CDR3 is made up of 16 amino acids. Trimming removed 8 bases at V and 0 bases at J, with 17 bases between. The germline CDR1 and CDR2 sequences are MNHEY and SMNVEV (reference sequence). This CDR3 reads CASATGTLYSNQPQHF. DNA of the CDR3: TGTGCCAGCGCTACGGGGACACTGTATAGCAATCAGCCCCAGCATTTT.

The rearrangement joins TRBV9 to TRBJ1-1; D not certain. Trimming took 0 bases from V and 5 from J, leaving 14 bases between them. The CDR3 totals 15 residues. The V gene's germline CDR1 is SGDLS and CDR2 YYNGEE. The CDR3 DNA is TGTGCCAGCAGCGTAGAGGGTGCCTGGGCGACTGAAGCTTTCTTT. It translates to CASSVEGAWATEAFF.

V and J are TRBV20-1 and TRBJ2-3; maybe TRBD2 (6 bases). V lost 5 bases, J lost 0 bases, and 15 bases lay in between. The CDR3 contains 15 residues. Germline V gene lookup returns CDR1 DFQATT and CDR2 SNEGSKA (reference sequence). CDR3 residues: CSAPPGGLSTDTQYF. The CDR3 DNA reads TGCAGTGCTCCCCCCGGAGGGCTTAGCACAGATACGCAGTATTTT.

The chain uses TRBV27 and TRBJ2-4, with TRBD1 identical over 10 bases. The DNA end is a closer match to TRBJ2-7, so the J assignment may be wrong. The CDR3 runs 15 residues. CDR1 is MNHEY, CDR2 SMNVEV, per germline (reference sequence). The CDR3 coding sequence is TGTGCCAGCAGTTCGTCAGGGACAGGGGTGGCCGAGCAGTACTTC. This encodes CASSSSGTGVAEQYF.

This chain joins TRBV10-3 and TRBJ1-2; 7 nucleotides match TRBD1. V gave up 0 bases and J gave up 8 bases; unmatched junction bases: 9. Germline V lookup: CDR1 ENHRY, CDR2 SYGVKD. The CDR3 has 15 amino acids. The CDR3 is CAISESTGISVGYTF. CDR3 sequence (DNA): TGTGCCATCAGTGAGTCGACAGGGATTTCGGTCGGCTACACCTTC.

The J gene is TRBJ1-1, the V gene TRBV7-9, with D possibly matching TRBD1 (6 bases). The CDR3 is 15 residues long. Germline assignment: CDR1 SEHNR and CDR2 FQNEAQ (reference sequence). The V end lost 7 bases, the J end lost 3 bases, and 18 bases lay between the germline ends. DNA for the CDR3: TGTGCCAGCACCATAAGGGGGAGGGTAGACACTGAAGCTTTCTTT. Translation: CASTIRGRVDTEAFF.

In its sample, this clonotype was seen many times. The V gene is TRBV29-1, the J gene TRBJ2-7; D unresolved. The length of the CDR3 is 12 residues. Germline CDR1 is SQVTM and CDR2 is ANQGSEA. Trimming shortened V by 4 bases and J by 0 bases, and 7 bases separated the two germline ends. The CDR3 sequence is CSVVGDSYEQYF. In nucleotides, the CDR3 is TGCAGCGTTGTAGGAGACTCCTACGAGCAGTACTTC.

The CDR3 region has the DNA TGTGCCAGCAGCGCCGACAGGGCTACAACTAATGAAAAACTGTTTTTT. Its translation: CASSADRATTNEKLFF. This sequence joins TRBV11-2 and TRBJ1-4; 7 bases map to TRBD1. Germline trimming cut 5 bases from V and 0 bases from J; bases unmatched to any gene: 6. The CDR3 has 16 amino acids. CDR1 and CDR2 from the germline V gene are SGHAT and FQNNGV. Variable domain in full (rest from reference TRBV11-2 and TRBJ1-4): EAGVAQSPRYKIIEKRQSVAFWCNPISGHATLYWYQQILGQGPKLLIQFQNNGVVDDSQLPKDRFSAERLKGVDSTLKIQPAKLEDSAVYLCASSADRATTNEKLFFGSGTQLSVL.

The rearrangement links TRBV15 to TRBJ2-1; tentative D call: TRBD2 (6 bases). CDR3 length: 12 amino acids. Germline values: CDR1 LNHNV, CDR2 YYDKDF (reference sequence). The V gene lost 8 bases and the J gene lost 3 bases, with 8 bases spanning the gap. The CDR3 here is CATAGLYNEQFF. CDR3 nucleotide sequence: TGTGCCACCGCGGGACTCTACAATGAGCAGTTCTTC.

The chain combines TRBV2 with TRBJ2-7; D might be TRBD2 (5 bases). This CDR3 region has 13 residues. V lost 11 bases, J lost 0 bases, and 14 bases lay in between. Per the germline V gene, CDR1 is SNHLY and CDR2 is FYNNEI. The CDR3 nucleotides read TGTGCCTCCGGGATTACCCGCTCCTACGAGCAGTACTTC. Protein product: CASGITRSYEQYF. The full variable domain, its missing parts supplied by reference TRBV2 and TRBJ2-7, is EPEVTQTPSHQVTQMGQEVILRCVPISNHLYFYWYRQILGQKVEFLVSFYNNEISEKSEIFDDQFSVERPDGSNFTLKIRSTKLEDSAMYFCASGITRSYEQYFGPGTRLTVT.

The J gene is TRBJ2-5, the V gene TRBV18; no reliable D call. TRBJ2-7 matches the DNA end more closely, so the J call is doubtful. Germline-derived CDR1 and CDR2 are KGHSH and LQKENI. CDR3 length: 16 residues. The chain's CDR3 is CASSPLAYAKAHEQYF. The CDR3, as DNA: TGTGCCAGCTCACCACTGGCCTATGCGAAGGCCCACGAGCAGTACTTC.

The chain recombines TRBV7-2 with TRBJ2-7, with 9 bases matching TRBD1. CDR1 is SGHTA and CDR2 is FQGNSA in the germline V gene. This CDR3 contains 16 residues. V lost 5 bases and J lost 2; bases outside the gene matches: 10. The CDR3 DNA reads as TGTGCCAGCAGCCCACACGGGACAGGGCGTCCCTACGAGCAGTACTTC. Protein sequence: CASSPHGTGRPYEQYF.

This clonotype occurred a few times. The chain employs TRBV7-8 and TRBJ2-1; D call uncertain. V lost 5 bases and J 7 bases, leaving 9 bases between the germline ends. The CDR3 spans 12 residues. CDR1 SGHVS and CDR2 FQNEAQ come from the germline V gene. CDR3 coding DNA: TGTGCCAGCAGCATTTACTCGAATGAGCAGTTCTTC. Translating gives CASSIYSNEQFF.

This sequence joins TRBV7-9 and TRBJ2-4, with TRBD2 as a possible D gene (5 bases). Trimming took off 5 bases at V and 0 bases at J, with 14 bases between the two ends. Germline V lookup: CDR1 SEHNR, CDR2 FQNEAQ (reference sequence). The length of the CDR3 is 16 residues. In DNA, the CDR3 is TGTGCCAGCAGCCAGCGGCCCGGGGTAGCCAAAAACATTCAGTACTTC. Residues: CASSQRPGVAKNIQYF.

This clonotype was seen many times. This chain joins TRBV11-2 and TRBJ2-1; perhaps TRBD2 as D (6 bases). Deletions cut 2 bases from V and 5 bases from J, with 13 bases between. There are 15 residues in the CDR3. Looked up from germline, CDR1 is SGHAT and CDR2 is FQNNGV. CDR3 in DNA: TGTGCCAGCAGCTTACGGAGGGTTGGACACAATGAGCAGTTCTTC. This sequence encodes CASSLRRVGHNEQFF.

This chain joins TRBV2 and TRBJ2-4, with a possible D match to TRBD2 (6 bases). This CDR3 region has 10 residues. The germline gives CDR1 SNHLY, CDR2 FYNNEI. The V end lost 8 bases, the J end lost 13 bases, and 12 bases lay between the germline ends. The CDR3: CASASREQYF. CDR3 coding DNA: TGTGCCAGCGCTTCCCGGGAGCAGTACTTC.

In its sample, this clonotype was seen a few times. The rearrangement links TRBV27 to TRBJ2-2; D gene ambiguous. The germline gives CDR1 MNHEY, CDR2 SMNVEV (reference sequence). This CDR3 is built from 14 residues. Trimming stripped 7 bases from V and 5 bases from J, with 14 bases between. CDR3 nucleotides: TGTGCCAGCAAAATCCTAGTCGGGACCGGGGAGCTGTTTTTT. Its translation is CASKILVGTGELFF.

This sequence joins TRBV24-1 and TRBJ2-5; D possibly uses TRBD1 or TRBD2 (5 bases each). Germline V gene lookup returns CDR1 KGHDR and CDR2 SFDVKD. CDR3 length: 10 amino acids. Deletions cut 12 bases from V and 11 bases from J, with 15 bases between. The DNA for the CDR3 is TGTGCCGCTAACCGGGGCACTCAGTACTTC. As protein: CAANRGTQYF.

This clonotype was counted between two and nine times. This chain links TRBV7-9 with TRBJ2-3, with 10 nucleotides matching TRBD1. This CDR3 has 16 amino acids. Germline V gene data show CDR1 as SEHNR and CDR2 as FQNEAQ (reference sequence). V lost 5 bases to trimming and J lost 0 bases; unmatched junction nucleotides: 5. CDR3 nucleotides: TGTGCCAGCAGCACAGGGACAGGGGTTAGCACAGATACGCAGTATTTT. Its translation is CASSTGTGVSTDTQYF.